This T cell receptor beta chain is drawn from a study of molecular identifiers for immune sequencing clone quantification. Study results and limitations: Among effectors, clones above 20 RNA copies held over 98% of molecules; among naive cells, under 1%.

Germline V gives CDR1 MNHEY, CDR2 SVGEGT. The CDR3 runs 16 residues. V was clipped by 0 bases and J by 6 bases; unmatched bases: 10. Remarks on this clonotype: Its antigen is unknown.

Sorting recovered naive CD8 T cells on a CD8+CD4-CCR7+CD45RA+ profile. Bulk TCR libraries were made with methods that had been previously described and with listed TCR primers. TCRdb processed the PCR reads anew with MiXCR; each CDR3 protein has one entry. The data hold over 600,000 distinct CDR3 sequences, with about 20% observed a single time. The receptor comes from a human donor in good health. Some libraries in this study had Jurkat cell RNA spiked in. The sequenced material came from naive CD8+ T cells from blood, with Jurkat cell RNA spiked in. Subset: FACS-sorted CD8+CD4-CCR7+CD45RA+ naive T cells. V usage is TRBV6-2 or TRBV6-3 and J usage is TRBJ2-7; 8 nucleotides agree with TRBD2. CDR3 nucleotide sequence: TGTGCCAGCAGTTACTCGAGGCGGGAGGCCTTTCGCGAGCAGTACTTC. Its protein is CASSYSRREAFREQYF.